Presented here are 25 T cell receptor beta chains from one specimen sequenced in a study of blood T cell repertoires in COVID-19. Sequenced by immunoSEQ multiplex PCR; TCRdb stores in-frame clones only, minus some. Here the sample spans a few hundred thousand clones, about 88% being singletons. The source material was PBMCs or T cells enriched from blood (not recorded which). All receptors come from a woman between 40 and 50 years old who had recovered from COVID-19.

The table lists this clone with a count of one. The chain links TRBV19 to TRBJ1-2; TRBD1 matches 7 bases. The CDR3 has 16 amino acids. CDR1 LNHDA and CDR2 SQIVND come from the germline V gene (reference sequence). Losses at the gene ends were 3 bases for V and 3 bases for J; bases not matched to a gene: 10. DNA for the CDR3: TGTGCCAGTAGTATCTATGGGAGCGACAGGGACTATGGCTACACCTTC. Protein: CASSIYGSDRDYGYTF.

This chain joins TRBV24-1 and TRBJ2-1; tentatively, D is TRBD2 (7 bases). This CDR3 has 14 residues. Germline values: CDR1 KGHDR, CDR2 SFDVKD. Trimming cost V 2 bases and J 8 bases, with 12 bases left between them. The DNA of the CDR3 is TGTGCCACCAGTGATTGGCGGGGGCCCTATGAGCAGTTCTTC. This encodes CATSDWRGPYEQFF.

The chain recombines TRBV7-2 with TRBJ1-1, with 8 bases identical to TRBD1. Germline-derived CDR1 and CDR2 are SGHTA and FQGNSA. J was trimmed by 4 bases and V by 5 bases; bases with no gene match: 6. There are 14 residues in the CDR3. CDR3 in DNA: TGTGCCAGCAGCCCGTTCGACAGGGGCACTGAAGCTTTCTTT. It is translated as CASSPFDRGTEAFF.

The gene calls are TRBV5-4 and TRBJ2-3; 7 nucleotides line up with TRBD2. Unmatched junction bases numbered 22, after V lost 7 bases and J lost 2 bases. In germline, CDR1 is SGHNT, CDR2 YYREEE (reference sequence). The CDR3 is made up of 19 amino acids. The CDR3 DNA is TGTGCCAGCCCCGGGGAGGCGGGAGCGGATTTTATACTCACAGATACGCAGTATTTT. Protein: CASPGEAGADFILTDTQYF. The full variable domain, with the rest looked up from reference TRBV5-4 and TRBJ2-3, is ETGVTQSPTHLIKTRGQQVTLRCSSQSGHNTVSWYQQALGQGPQFIFQYYREEENGRGNFPPRFSGLQFPNYSSELNVNALELDDSALYLCASPGEAGADFILTDTQYFGPGTRLTVL.

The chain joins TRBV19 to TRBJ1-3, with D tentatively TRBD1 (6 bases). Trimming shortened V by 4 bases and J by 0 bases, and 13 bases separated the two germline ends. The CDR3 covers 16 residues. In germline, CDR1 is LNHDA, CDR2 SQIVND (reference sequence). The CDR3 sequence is CASSTQQGFSGNTIYF. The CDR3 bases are TGTGCCAGTAGTACCCAACAGGGATTCTCTGGAAACACCATATATTTT.

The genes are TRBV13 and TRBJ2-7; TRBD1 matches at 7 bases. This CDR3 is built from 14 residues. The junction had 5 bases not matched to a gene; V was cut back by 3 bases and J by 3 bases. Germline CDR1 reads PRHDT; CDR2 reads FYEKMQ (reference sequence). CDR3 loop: CASSFDRASYEQYF. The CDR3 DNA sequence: TGTGCCAGCAGCTTCGACAGGGCAAGCTACGAGCAGTACTTC.

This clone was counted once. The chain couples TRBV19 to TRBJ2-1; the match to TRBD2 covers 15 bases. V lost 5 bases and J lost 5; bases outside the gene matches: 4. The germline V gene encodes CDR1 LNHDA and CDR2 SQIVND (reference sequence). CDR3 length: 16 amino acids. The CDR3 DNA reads TGTGCCAGTAGTTCCTGGACTAGCGGGAGGGACAATGAGCAGTTCTTC. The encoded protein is CASSSWTSGRDNEQFF.

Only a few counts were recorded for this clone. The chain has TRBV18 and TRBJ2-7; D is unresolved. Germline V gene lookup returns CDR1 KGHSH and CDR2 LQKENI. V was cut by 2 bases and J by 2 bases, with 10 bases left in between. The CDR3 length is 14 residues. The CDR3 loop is CASSPGPVPYEQYF. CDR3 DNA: TGTGCCAGCTCACCAGGGCCGGTCCCCTACGAGCAGTACTTC.

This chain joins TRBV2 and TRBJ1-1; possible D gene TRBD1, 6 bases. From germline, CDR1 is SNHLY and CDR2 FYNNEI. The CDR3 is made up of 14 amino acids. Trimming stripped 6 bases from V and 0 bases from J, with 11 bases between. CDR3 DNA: TGTGCCAGCAGCCTCGGGACATTGAACACTGAAGCTTTCTTT. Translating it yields CASSLGTLNTEAFF. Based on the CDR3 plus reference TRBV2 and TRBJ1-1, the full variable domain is EPEVTQTPSHQVTQMGQEVILRCVPISNHLYFYWYRQILGQKVEFLVSFYNNEISEKSEIFDDQFSVERPDGSNFTLKIRSTKLEDSAMYFCASSLGTLNTEAFFGQGTRLTVV.

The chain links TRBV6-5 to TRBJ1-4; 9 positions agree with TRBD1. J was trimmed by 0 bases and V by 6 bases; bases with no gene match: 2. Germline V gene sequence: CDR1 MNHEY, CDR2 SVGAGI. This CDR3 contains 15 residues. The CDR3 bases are TGTGCCAGCAGCAGGGACAGGGCAACTAATGAAAAACTGTTTTTT. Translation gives CASSRDRATNEKLFF.

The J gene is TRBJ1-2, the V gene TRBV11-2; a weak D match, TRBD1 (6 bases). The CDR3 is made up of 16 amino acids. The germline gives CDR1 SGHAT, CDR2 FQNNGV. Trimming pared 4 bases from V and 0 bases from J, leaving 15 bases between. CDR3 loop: CASSSVNDRSNYGYTF. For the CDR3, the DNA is TGTGCCAGCAGCTCAGTAAATGACAGGTCTAACTATGGCTACACCTTC.

DNA for the CDR3: TGTGCCACCAGTGTCGCCTCACTAGCGAATGAGCAGTTCTTC. This sequence encodes CATSVASLANEQFF. J is TRBJ2-1 and V is TRBV24-1; 7 bases are shared with TRBD2. Germline trimming cut 5 bases from V and 7 bases from J; bases unmatched to any gene: 7. Germline V lookup: CDR1 KGHDR, CDR2 SFDVKD. This CDR3 comprises 14 residues.

CDR3 coding DNA: TGCGCCAGCAGTGAGTCGAAGACTAGCGTGCGCGAGCGGGAGCTGTTTTTT. This gives the protein CASSESKTSVRERELFF. The V and J genes are TRBV10-1 and TRBJ2-2; 8 bases are shared with TRBD2. Germline values: CDR1 WNHNN, CDR2 SYGVQD (reference sequence). The CDR3 has 17 residues. The trim removed 0 bases at V and 9 bases at J, leaving 12 bases unmatched.

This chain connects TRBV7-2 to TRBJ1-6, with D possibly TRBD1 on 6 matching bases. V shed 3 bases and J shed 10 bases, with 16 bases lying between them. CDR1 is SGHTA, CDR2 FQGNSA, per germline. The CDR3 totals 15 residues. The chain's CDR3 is CASSFHRDYGSPLHF. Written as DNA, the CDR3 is TGTGCCAGCAGCTTCCACAGGGACTATGGGTCACCCCTCCACTTT. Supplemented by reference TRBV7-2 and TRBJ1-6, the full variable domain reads GAGVSQSPSNKVTEKGKDVELRCDPISGHTALYWYRQSLGQGLEFLIYFQGNSAPDKSGLPSDRFSAERTGGSVSTLTIQRTQQEDSAVYLCASSFHRDYGSPLHFGNGTRLTVT.

CDR3 nucleotides: TGCGCCAGTAGGCCGGAGCCTTCGGGCAATGAGCAGTTCTTC. It translates to CASRPEPSGNEQFF. This chain joins TRBV5-1 and TRBJ2-1; D remains ambiguous. Trimming pared 8 bases from V and 6 bases from J, leaving 18 bases between. CDR3 length: 14 amino acids. Germline CDR1 is SGHRS and CDR2 is YFSETQ. The full variable domain, its missing parts supplied by reference TRBV5-1 and TRBJ2-1, is KAGVTQTPRYLIKTRGQQVTLSCSPISGHRSVSWYQQTPGQGLQFLFEYFSETQRNKGNFPGRFSGRQFSNSRSEMNVSTLELGDSALYLCASRPEPSGNEQFFGPGTRLTVL.

DNA for the CDR3: TGTGCCTGGGGAACAGGGGGAAATCAGCCCCAGCATTTT. This encodes CAWGTGGNQPQHF. V is TRBV30 and J is TRBJ1-5, with 8 bases identical to TRBD1. Germline V lookup: CDR1 GTSNPN, CDR2 SVGIG (reference sequence). This CDR3 has 13 amino acids. J lost 4 bases, V lost 5 bases, and 4 bases had no gene match.

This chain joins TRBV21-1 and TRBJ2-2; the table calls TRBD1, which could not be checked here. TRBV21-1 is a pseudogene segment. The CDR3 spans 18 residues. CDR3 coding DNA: TGTGCCAGCAGCAAAGCGGACAGGGGGAATTCGGACACCGGGGAGCTGTTTTTT. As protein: CASSKADRGNSDTGELFF.

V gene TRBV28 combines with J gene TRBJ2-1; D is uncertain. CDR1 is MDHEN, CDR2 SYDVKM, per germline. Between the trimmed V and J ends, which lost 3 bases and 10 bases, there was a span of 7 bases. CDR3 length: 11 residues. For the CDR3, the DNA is TGTGCCAGCAGTTTCCCCTCCGAGCAGTTCTTC. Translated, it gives CASSFPSEQFF. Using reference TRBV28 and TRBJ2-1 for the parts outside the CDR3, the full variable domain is DVKVTQSSRYLVKRTGEKVFLECVQDMDHENMFWYRQDPGLGLRLIYFSYDVKMKEKGDIPEGYSVSREKKERFSLILESASTNQTSMYLCASSFPSEQFFGPGTRLTVL.

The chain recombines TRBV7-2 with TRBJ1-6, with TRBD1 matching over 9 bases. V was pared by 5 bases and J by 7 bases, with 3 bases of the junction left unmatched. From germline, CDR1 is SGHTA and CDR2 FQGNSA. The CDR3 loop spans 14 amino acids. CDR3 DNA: TGTGCCAGCAGCCATACAGGGGGCAATTCACCCCTCCACTTT. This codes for CASSHTGGNSPLHF. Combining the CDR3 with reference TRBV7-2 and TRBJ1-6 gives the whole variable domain GAGVSQSPSNKVTEKGKDVELRCDPISGHTALYWYRQSLGQGLEFLIYFQGNSAPDKSGLPSDRFSAERTGGSVSTLTIQRTQQEDSAVYLCASSHTGGNSPLHFGNGTRLTVT.

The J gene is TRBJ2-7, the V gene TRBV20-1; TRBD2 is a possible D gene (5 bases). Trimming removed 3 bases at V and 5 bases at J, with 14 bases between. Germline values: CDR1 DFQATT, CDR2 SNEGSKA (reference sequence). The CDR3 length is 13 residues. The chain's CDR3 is CSASRRVKDEQYF. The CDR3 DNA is TGCAGTGCTAGTAGGCGGGTAAAGGACGAGCAGTACTTC.

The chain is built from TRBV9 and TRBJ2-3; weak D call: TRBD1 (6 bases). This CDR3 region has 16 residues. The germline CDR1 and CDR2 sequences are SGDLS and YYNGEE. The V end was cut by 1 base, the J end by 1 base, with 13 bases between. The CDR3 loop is CASSVPRGEGTDTQYF. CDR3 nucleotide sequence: TGTGCCAGCAGCGTACCCAGGGGAGAGGGCACAGATACGCAGTATTTT.

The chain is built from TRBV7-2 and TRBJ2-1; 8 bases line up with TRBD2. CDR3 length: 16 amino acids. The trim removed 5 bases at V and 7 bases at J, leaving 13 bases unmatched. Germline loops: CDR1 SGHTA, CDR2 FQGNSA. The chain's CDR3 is CASSPRGGRPGNEQFF. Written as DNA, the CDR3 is TGTGCCAGCAGCCCTCGGGGCGGGAGGCCGGGAAATGAGCAGTTCTTC.

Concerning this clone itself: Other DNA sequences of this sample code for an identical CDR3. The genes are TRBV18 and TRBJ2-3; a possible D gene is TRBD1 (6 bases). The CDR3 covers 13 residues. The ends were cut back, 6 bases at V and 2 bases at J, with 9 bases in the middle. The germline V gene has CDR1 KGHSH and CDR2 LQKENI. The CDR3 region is CASSRDNTDTQYF. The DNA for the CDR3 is TGTGCCAGCTCTCGGGACAACACAGATACGCAGTATTTT.

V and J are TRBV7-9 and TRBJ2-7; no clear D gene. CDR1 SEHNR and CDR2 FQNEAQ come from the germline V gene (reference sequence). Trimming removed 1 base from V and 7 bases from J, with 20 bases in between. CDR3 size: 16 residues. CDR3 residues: CASSLGSSPPYEEQYF. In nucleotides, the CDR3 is TGTGCCAGCAGCTTAGGTAGCTCTCCTCCCTACGAAGAGCAGTACTTC. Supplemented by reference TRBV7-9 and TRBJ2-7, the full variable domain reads DTGVSQNPRHKITKRGQNVTFRCDPISEHNRLYWYRQTLGQGPEFLTYFQNEAQLEKSRLLSDRFSAERPKGSFSTLEIQRTEQGDSAMYLCASSLGSSPPYEEQYFGPGTRLTVT.

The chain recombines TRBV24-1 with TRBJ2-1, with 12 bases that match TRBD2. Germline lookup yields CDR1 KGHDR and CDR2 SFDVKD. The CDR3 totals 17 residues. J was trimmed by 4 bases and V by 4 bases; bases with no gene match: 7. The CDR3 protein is CATSEYRLAGAYNEQFF. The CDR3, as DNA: TGTGCCACCAGTGAATACAGACTAGCGGGGGCATACAATGAGCAGTTCTTC.